Below are 26 T cell receptor delta chains sequenced from a single sample in a study of gamma-delta T cells after stem cell transplantation. TCRdb ran CATT on the RT-PCR reads. This repertoire shows under 2,500 delta-chain clones, roughly 1% found once; its top ten account for 25% to 30%. Sequencing used gamma-delta T cells. Source of these receptors: a human donor. It is not recorded whose cells these are; they may come from a transplant donor.

This clone has only a few counts. A read error likely explains why the TCRdb protein, taken from a much larger clone, differs from this DNA's translation at residue 4; the protein shown is translated from the DNA. The chain has TRDV2 and TRDJ1; 10 bases match TRDD3. Germline CDR1 and CDR2: GEAIGNYY and EKD. The CDR3 extends over 18 amino acids. J lost 5 bases, V lost 5 bases, and 19 bases had no gene match. The CDR3 DNA reads as TGTGCCTGTGGCAGAGTCCCTACTGGGGGATTTGACTTGGATAAACTCATCTTT. Its protein is CACGRVPTGGFDLDKLIF.

As concerns this clone: A read error is likely here: a far larger clone is one base away. The chain recombines TRDV3 with TRDJ1, with 12 bases matching TRDD3. There are 22 residues in the CDR3. J gave up 0 bases and V 3 bases, and 26 bases lay outside the gene matches. CDR1 is TVYSNPD and CDR2 is GDNSRS in the germline V gene (reference sequence). CDR3 amino acids: CALLPYPYDSYWGIPNTDKLIF. DNA of the CDR3: TGTGCCTTATTACCCTATCCCTACGACTCCTACTGGGGGATACCTAACACCGATAAACTCATCTTT.

As for this clone: The protein in TCRdb stems from a much larger clone and differs at residue 6 from this DNA's translation, likely a read error; here the protein is translated from the DNA. The chain links TRDV2 to TRDJ1; TRDD3 matches at 9 bases. The J segment lost 0 bases and the V segment lost 4 bases, leaving 32 bases of the junction unmatched. CDR3 size: 24 residues. Germline CDR1 and CDR2: GEAIGNYY and EKD. The CDR3 DNA follows: TGTGCCTGTGATATAATAACTGGGGGAGATCGCGGCGGCGGATATTCAACGTACACCGATAAACTCATCTTT. As protein: CACDIITGGDRGGGYSTYTDKLIF.

With respect to this clone: TCRdb lists the protein of a much larger clone for this DNA, which differs at residue 4, so this is likely a read error; the protein given here is translated from the DNA itself. CDR3 sequence reads: CACNTVSLGEFISSGKLIF. The CDR3 DNA reads TGTGCCTGTAACACCGTAAGCCTGGGGGAATTTATATCTTCTGGTAAACTCATCTTT. The rearrangement links TRDV2 to TRDJ1; 8 bases fit TRDD3. CDR1 GEAIGNYY and CDR2 EKD come from the germline V gene. CDR3 length: 19 amino acids.

This clone occurred a few times. A much larger clone sits a single nucleotide away, making a read error possible. This sequence joins TRDV2 and TRDJ1, with D possibly TRDD3 on 6 matching bases. Germline CDR1 reads GEAIGNYY; CDR2 reads EKD. The CDR3 loop spans 14 amino acids. The CDR3 is CACDAVGGTDELIF. CDR3 in DNA: TGTGCCTGTGACGCCGTGGGGGGCACCGATGAACTCATCTTT.

Of note for this clone: The protein TCRdb lists belongs to a much larger clone and differs from this DNA's translation at residue 14, which points to a read error; the protein shown is made from the DNA. The DNA of the CDR3 is TGTGCCTGTGACACTCTTATGAGGGAAGTCACCGATAAACCCATCTTT. It translates to CACDTLMREVTDKPIF. The V call is TRDV2, the J call TRDJ1; D remains unclear. Germline V gene sequence: CDR1 GEAIGNYY, CDR2 EKD. This CDR3 has 16 residues.

A remark on this clone: TCRdb assigns this DNA the protein of a much larger clone, which departs from its translation at residue 5; this likely reflects a read error, and the protein shown comes from translating the DNA. The chain combines TRDV2 with TRDJ1; 7 bases fit TRDD3. The trim removed 3 bases at V and 1 base at J, leaving 16 bases unmatched. Germline V gives CDR1 GEAIGNYY, CDR2 EKD. The CDR3 is made up of 18 amino acids. CDR3 in DNA: TGTGCCTGTGACGCCGTGGGAACTGGGGTACACCCCACCGATAAACTCATCTTT. Translating it yields CACDAVGTGVHPTDKLIF.

Of note for this clone: This likely stems from a read error, as it lies one base from a far larger clone. The same CDR3 can be traced to other DNA sequences in this sample. The chain links TRDV2 to TRDJ1; 12 bases match TRDD3. This CDR3 comprises 18 residues. V gave up 3 bases and J gave up 1 base; unmatched junction bases: 11. Germline V gene data show CDR1 as GEAIGNYY and CDR2 as EKD. The CDR3 coding sequence is TGTGCCTGTGACTCCCTCGTGCTGGGGGATACGGGCACCGATAAACTCATCTTT. This translates into CACDSLVLGDTGTDKLIF.

This clone came up a few times. A much bigger clone sits one base away, suggesting this may be a read error. The chain uses TRDV1 and TRDJ1; 9 bases are a match to TRDD3. Germline trimming cut 4 bases from V and 0 bases from J; bases unmatched to any gene: 9. The CDR3 loop spans 17 amino acids. Germline assignment: CDR1 TSWWSYY and CDR2 QGS. The CDR3 spells CALGAAGWGMNTDKLIF. DNA of the CDR3: TGTGCTCTTGGGGCCGCTGGCTGGGGGATGAACACCGATAAACTCATCTTT.

As regards this clone: A far larger clone lies a single base away; this is likely a read error. Additional DNA sequences in this sample encode the identical CDR3. The rearrangement links TRDV2 to TRDJ1, with TRDD3 identical over 7 bases. Losses at the gene ends were 3 bases for V and 2 bases for J; bases not matched to a gene: 17. The CDR3 sequence is 18 residues long. CDR1 GEAIGNYY and CDR2 EKD come from the germline V gene. The CDR3 region has the DNA TGTGCCTGTGACCCGGTTTCAGACAGGGATACCCGGACCGATAAACTCATCTTT. Translating gives CACDPVSDRDTRTDKLIF.

This clone was recorded a few times. TCRdb's protein for this DNA is that of a much larger clone and differs from the translation at residue 13, likely a read error; the protein shown is the DNA translation. The chain is built from TRDV2 and TRDJ1; 12 positions match TRDD3. The junction had 13 bases not matched to a gene; V was cut back by 3 bases and J by 3 bases. The V gene's germline CDR1 is GEAIGNYY and CDR2 EKD. This CDR3 is built from 18 residues. The CDR3 spells CACDPLGDTLPHADKLIF. The CDR3 DNA follows: TGTGCCTGTGACCCACTGGGGGATACCCTCCCACACGCCGATAAACTCATCTTT.

The J gene is TRDJ1, the V gene TRDV2, with 10 bases aligning to TRDD3. J gave up 3 bases and V 2 bases, and 8 bases lay outside the gene matches. Germline V gene lookup returns CDR1 GEAIGNYY and CDR2 EKD. The CDR3 extends over 16 amino acids. The CDR3 DNA sequence: TGTGCCTGTGACAATATGCTGGGGGATAGTCCCGATAAACTCATCTTT. It yields the protein CACDNMLGDSPDKLIF.

This clone occurred a few times. A far larger clone is just one base off, so this is likely a read error. This sample includes further DNA sequences coding for the same CDR3. The chain combines TRDV2 with TRDJ2; the match to TRDD3 covers 12 bases. Germline V gene data show CDR1 as GEAIGNYY and CDR2 as EKD. The length of the CDR3 is 17 residues. The ends lost 3 bases at V and 4 bases at J; junction bases unmatched: 8. The CDR3 region has the DNA TGTGCCTGTGACCGGTTACTGGGGGATACCGGGACAGCACAACTCTTCTTT. Its translation is CACDRLLGDTGTAQLFF.

Details on this clone: This may be a read error, as it is one base from a much larger clone. The genes are TRDV2 and TRDJ1; 8 nucleotides line up with TRDD3. The CDR3 runs to 14 residues. The germline CDR1 and CDR2 sequences are GEAIGNYY and EKD. The DNA of the CDR3 is TGTGCCTGTGACAGCTGGGGGAGCACCGATAAACCCATCTTT. This gives the protein CACDSWGSTDKPIF.

This clone was found a few times. A single base is all that separates this from a far larger clone, so a read error is likely. Other nucleotide sequences in the sample specify the same CDR3. This chain connects TRDV3 to TRDJ1; TRDD3 matches 8 bases. Looked up from germline, CDR1 is TVYSNPD and CDR2 is GDNSRS (reference sequence). The CDR3 length is 20 residues. J gave up 3 bases and V 1 base, and 25 bases lay outside the gene matches. The CDR3 is CAFIVRDVPLRDTRSDKLIF. Here the CDR3 DNA reads TGTGCCTTTATCGTCCGAGACGTTCCTCTCCGGGATACGCGTTCCGATAAACTCATCTTT.

In this sample, this clone turned up a few times. A far larger clone is one nucleotide away, so this likely arose from a read error. The V and J genes are TRDV2 and TRDJ1, with 11 bases matching TRDD3. The CDR3 spans 19 residues. In germline, CDR1 is GEAIGNYY, CDR2 EKD. CDR3 sequence: CACGTVRTGGYTATDKLIF. In DNA form, the CDR3 reads TGTGCCTGTGGCACCGTCCGAACTGGGGGATATACCGCGACCGATAAACTCATCTTT.

By proportion, this clone is medium-sized (0.01 to 0.1%). V gene TRDV2 combines with J gene TRDJ1, with a weak D call TRDD3 (6 bases). CDR3 length: 19 residues. Germline CDR1 and CDR2: GEAIGNYY and EKD. The ends were cut back, 1 base at V and 2 bases at J, with 25 bases in the middle. In DNA, the CDR3 is TGTGCCTGTGACACGGTCGCGGCCGGGCGGGGGAGGAAGACCGATAAACTCATCTTT. Its translation is CACDTVAAGRGRKTDKLIF.

This clone was detected only a few times. Given a much more abundant clone one base away, this may be a read error. This sequence joins TRDV2 and TRDJ2; a possible D gene is TRDD2 (5 bases). From germline, CDR1 is GEAIGNYY and CDR2 EKD. Trimming shortened V by 3 bases and J by 3 bases, and 25 bases separated the two germline ends. The CDR3 is 19 amino acids. CDR3 protein: CACDAIIPGAGSMTAQLFF. CDR3 DNA: TGTGCCTGTGACGCAATCATTCCTGGAGCCGGCAGCATGACAGCACAACTCTTCTTT.

In this sample, this clone is medium-sized. The CDR3 spells CALGDRPPTGPRWGMVRSDKLIF. The CDR3 DNA follows: TGTGCTCTTGGGGACCGCCCCCCTACGGGGCCCCGGTGGGGGATGGTAAGATCCGATAAACTCATCTTT. This rearrangement joins TRDV1 to TRDJ1; 8 bases match TRDD3. Germline-derived CDR1 and CDR2 are TSWWSYY and QGS. The junction had 30 bases not matched to a gene; V was cut back by 3 bases and J by 3 bases. This CDR3 spans 23 amino acids.

This clone was seen more than once but under ten times. TCRdb's protein, taken from a much larger clone, differs from this DNA's translation at residue 14, likely owing to a read error; the protein displayed comes from the DNA. The chain recombines TRDV2 with TRDJ3, with TRDD3 as a possible D gene (5 bases). The CDR3 spans 19 residues. Germline values: CDR1 GEAIGNYY, CDR2 EKD. The CDR3 sequence: CACDTVQVGSAWDARQMFF. The DNA for the CDR3 is TGTGCCTGTGACACCGTACAGGTAGGTAGCGCCTGGGACGCCCGACAGATGTTTTTC.

In regard to this clone: This sequence may be a read error, since a much larger clone differs from it by one base. This chain joins TRDV2 and TRDJ3, with 7 positions matching TRDD3. V shed 0 bases, J shed 1 base, and the junction held 26 bases outside the gene matches. CDR1 and CDR2 from the germline V gene are GEAIGNYY and EKD. The CDR3 length is 25 residues. CDR3 in amino acids: CACDTVGGWGTPLRLSSWDTRQMFF. In DNA, the CDR3 is TGTGCCTGTGACACCGTGGGTGGATGGGGGACCCCGCTTCGTTTATCGTCCTGGGACACCCGACAGATGTTTTTC.

To note about this clone: Only one base separates this from a far larger clonotype, so it likely reflects a read error. Within the sample, other DNA sequences also encode this same CDR3. The CDR3 nucleotides read TGTGCCTTTAGTACACCTGGGGGATCCTCCGATAAACTCATCTTT. The encoded protein is CAFSTPGGSSDKLIF. The genes are TRDV3 and TRDJ1, with TRDD3 matching 9 bases. Germline-derived CDR1 and CDR2 are TVYSNPD and GDNSRS (reference sequence). The CDR3 spans 15 residues. V was clipped by 0 bases and J by 3 bases; unmatched bases: 8.

The rearrangement links TRDV2 to TRDJ1; D is unresolved. This CDR3 has 19 amino acids. Germline CDR1 and CDR2: GEAIGNYY and EKD. The V gene lost 0 bases and the J gene lost 0 bases, with 22 bases spanning the gap. CDR3 loop: CACDTVDLRGPNYTDKLIF. CDR3 coding DNA: TGTGCCTGTGACACCGTGGACCTGAGGGGTCCAAATTACACCGATAAACTCATCTTT.

By its share, this clone is medium-sized (0.01 to 0.1%). The CDR3 nucleotides read TGTGCCTGTGACACGGGGGATCTGGGGGTCGCATCCTGGGACACCCGACAGATGTTTTTC. It codes for CACDTGDLGVASWDTRQMFF. This sequence joins TRDV2 and TRDJ3; 7 nucleotides agree with TRDD3. The CDR3 sequence is 20 residues long. V gave up 1 base and J gave up 1 base; unmatched junction bases: 12. CDR1 and CDR2 (germline): GEAIGNYY, EKD.

This clone has more than one count but fewer than ten. TCRdb's protein, taken from a much larger clone, differs from this DNA's translation at residue 4, likely owing to a read error; the protein displayed comes from the DNA. This rearrangement joins TRDV2 to TRDJ1, with 7 bases that match TRDD3. The germline CDR1 and CDR2 sequences are GEAIGNYY and EKD. The CDR3 is 18 amino acids. The CDR3 nucleotides are TGTGCCTGTCACACCGTGGGAACTGGGGTACACCCCACCGATAAACTCATCTTT. This translates into CACHTVGTGVHPTDKLIF.

To note about this clone: A single base is all that separates this from a far larger clone, so a read error is likely. CDR3 loop: CACDTLGFTDKPIF. DNA of the CDR3: TGTGCCTGTGACACGCTGGGGTTCACCGATAAACCCATCTTT. This chain uses TRDV2 with TRDJ1; a weak D match, TRDD3 (6 bases). The germline gives CDR1 GEAIGNYY, CDR2 EKD. The CDR3 contains 14 residues.